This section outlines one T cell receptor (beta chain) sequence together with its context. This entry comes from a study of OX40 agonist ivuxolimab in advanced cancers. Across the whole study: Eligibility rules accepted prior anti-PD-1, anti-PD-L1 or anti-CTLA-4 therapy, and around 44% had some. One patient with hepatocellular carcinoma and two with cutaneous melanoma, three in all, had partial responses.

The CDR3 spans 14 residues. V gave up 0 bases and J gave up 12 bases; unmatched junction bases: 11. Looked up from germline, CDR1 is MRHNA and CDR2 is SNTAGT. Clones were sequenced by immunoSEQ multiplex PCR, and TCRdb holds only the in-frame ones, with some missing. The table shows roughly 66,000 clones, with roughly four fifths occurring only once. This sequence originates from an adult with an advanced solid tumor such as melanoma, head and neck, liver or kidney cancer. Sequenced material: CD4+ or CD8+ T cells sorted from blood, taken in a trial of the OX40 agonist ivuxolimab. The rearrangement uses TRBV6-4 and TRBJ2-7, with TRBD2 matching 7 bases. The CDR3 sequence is CASSDSGGSIPRYF. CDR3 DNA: TGTGCCAGCAGTGACTCTGGCGGGAGTATACCGCGGTACTTC.